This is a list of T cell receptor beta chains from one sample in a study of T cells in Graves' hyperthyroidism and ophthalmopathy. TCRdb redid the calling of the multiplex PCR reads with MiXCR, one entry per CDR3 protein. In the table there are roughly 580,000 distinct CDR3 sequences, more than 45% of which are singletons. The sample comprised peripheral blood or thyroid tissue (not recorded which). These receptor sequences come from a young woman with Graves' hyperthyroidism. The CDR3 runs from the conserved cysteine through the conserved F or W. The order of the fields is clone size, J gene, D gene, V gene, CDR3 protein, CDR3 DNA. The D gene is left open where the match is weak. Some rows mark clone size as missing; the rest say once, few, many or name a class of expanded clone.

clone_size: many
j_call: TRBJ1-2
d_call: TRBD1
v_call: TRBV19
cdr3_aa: CASAGTGQGYGYTF
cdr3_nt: TGTGCCAGTGCGGGGACGGGACAGGGATATGGCTACACCTTC

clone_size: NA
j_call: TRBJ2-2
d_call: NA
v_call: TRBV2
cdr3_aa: CASRLATWFF
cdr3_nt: TGTGCCAGCAGACTAGCTACTTGGTTTTTT

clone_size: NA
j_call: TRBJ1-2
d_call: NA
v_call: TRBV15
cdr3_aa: CATSRDPGRYNGYTF
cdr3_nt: TGTGCCACCAGCAGAGACCCAGGGCGGTATAATGGCTACACCTTC

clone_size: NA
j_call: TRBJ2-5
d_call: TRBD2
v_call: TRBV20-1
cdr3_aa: CSASSSGSGETQYF
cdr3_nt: TGCAGTGCTAGCTCTAGCGGGAGCGGGGAGACCCAGTACTTC

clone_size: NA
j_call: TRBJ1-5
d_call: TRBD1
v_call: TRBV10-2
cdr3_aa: CASRGQSPNQPQHF
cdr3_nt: TGCGCCAGCAGGGGACAGTCCCCCAATCAGCCCCAGCATTTT

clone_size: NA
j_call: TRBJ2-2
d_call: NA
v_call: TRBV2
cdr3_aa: CASSEVGEGELFF
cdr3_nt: TGTGCCAGCAGTGAAGTGGGGGAAGGGGAGCTGTTTTTT

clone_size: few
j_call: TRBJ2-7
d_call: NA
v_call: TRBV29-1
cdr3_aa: CRTRTGYEQYF
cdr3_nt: TGCCGCACCCGGACCGGCTACGAGCAGTACTTC

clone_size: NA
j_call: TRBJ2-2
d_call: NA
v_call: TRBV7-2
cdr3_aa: CASSLVTGGLFF
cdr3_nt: TGTGCCAGCAGCTTAGTCACCGGGGGGCTGTTTTTT

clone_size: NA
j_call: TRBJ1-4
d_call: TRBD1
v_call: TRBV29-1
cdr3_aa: CSVEVQGERKLSF
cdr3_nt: TGCAGCGTTGAAGTACAGGGGGAGAGAAAACTGTCTTTT

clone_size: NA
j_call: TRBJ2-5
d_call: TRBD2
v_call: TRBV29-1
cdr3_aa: CSVGTSGRFKETQYF
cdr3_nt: TGCAGCGTTGGTACTAGCGGGAGGTTTAAAGAGACCCAGTACTTC